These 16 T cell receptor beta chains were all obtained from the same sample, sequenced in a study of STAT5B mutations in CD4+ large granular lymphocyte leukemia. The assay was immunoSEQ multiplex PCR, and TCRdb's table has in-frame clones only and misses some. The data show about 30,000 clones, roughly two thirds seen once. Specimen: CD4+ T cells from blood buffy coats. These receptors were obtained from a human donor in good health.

This CDR3 reads CASSFTAGAGNTIYF. As DNA, the CDR3 is TGTGCCAGCAGTTTCACAGCCGGGGCTGGAAACACCATATATTTT. V usage is TRBV27 and J usage is TRBJ1-3; D remains unclear. Trimming shortened V by 3 bases and J by 2 bases, and 11 bases separated the two germline ends. The CDR3 consists of 15 residues. Germline CDR1 is MNHEY and CDR2 is SMNVEV (reference sequence).

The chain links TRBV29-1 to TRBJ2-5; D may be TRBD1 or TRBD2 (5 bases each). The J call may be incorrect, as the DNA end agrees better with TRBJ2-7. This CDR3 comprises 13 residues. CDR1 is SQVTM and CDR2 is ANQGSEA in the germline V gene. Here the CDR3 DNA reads TGCAGCGTTCGGGGCCTCCCCACCTCCGAGCAGTACTTC. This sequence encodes CSVRGLPTSEQYF.

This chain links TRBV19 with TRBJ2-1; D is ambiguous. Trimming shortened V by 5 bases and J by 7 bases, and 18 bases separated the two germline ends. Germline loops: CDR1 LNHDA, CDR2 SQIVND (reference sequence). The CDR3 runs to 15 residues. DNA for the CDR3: TGTGCCAGTAGTGCTAGGACCGTGGGCTTGAATGAGCAGTTCTTC. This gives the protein CASSARTVGLNEQFF.

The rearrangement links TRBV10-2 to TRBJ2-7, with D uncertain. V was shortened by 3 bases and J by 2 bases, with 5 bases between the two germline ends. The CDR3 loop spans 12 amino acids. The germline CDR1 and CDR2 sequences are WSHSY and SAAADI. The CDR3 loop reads CASSEVPYEQYF. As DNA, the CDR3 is TGCGCCAGCAGTGAAGTCCCCTACGAGCAGTACTTC.

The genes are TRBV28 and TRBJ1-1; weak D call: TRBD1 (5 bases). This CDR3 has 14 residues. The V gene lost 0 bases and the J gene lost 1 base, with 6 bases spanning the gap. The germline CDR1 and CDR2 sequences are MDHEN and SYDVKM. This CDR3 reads CASSLWQGNTEAFF. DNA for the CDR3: TGTGCCAGCAGTTTATGGCAGGGGAACACTGAAGCTTTCTTT.

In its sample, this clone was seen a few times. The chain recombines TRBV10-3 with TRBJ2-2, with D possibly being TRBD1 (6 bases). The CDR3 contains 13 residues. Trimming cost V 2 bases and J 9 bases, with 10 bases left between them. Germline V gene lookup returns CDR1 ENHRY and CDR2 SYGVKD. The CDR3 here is CAISEEQGRELFF. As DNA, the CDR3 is TGTGCCATCAGTGAGGAACAGGGTCGGGAGCTGTTTTTT.

CDR3 loop: CASSYSIWSGYGYTF. CDR3 DNA sequence: TGTGCCAGCAGTTACTCGATATGGAGTGGCTATGGCTACACCTTC. This rearrangement joins TRBV6-5 to TRBJ1-2; D is ambiguous. This CDR3 contains 15 residues. V lost 0 bases to trimming and J lost 4 bases, with 12 bases between them. CDR1 and CDR2 from the germline V gene are MNHEY and SVGAGI.

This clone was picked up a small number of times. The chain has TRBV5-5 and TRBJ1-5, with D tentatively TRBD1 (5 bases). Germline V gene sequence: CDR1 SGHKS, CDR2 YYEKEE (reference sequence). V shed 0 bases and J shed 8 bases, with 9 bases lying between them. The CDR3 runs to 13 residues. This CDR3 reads CASSLVPGEPQHF. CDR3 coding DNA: TGTGCCAGCAGCTTGGTCCCGGGGGAGCCCCAGCATTTT.

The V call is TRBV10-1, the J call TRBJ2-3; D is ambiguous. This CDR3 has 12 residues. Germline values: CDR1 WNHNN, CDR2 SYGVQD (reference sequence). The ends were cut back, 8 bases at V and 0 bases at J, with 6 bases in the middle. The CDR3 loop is CASEGSTDTQYF. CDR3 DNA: TGCGCCAGCGAAGGTAGCACAGATACGCAGTATTTT.

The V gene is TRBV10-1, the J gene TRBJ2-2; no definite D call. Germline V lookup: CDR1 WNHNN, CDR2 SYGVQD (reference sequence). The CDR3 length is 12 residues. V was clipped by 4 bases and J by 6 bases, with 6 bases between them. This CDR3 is CASSATSGELFF. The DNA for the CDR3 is TGCGCCAGCAGTGCAACCTCCGGGGAGCTGTTTTTT.

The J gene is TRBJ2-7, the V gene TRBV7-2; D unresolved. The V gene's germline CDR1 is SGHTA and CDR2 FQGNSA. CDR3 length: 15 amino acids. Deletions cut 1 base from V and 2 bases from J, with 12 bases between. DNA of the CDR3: TGTGCCAGCAGCTTAGAGGGCACTCTCACCTACGAGCAGTACTTC. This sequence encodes CASSLEGTLTYEQYF.

The CDR3 reads CASSQSTGEGNQPQHF. In DNA, the CDR3 is TGTGCCAGCAGCCAATCGACAGGGGAGGGCAATCAGCCCCAGCATTTT. The chain links TRBV5-4 to TRBJ1-5; 8 nucleotides agree with TRBD1. This CDR3 has 16 amino acids. Germline CDR1 reads SGHNT; CDR2 reads YYREEE (reference sequence). V lost 4 bases and J lost 2; bases outside the gene matches: 8.

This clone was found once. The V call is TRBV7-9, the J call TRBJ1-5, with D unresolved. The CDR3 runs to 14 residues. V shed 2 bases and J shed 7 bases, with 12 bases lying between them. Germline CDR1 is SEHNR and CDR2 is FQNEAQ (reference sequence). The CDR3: CASSLSGEGQPQHF. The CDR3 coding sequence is TGTGCCAGCAGCTTATCTGGGGAAGGCCAGCCCCAGCATTTT. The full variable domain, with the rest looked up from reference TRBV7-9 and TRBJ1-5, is DTGVSQNPRHKITKRGQNVTFRCDPISEHNRLYWYRQTLGQGPEFLTYFQNEAQLEKSRLLSDRFSAERPKGSFSTLEIQRTEQGDSAMYLCASSLSGEGQPQHFGDGTRLSIL.

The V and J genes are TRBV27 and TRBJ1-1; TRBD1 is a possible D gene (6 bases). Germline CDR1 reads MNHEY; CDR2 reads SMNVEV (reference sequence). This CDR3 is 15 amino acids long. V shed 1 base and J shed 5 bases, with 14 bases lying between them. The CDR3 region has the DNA TGTGCCAGCAGTTTATGGGGGGGCGTACGAACTGAAGCTTTCTTT. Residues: CASSLWGGVRTEAFF.

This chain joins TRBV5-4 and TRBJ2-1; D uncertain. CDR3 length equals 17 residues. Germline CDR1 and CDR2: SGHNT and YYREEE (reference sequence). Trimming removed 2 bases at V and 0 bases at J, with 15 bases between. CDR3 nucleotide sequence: TGTGCCAGCAGCTTACGGGCCCCGCAGAGCTCCTACAATGAGCAGTTCTTC. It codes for CASSLRAPQSSYNEQFF.

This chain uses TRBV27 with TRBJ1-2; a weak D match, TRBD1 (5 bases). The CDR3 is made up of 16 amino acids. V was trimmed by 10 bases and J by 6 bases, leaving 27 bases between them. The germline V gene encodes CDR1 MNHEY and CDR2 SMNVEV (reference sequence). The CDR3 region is CAILGDLWGKLNGYTF. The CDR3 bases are TGTGCCATCCTTGGGGACCTTTGGGGGAAATTAAATGGCTACACCTTC.